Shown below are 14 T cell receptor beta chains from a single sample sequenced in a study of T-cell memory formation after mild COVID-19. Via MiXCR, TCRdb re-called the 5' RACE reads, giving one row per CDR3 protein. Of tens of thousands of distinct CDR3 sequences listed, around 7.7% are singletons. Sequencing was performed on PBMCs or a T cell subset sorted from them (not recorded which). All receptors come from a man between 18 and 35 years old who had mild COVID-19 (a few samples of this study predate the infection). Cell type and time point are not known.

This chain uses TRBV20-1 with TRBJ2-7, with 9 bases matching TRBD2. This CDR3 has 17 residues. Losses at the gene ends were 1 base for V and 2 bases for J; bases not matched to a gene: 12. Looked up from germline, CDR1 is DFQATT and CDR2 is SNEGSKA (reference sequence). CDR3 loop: CSARVFEAGGLPYEQYF. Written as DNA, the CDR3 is TGCAGTGCTAGAGTATTCGAAGCGGGGGGTCTACCCTACGAGCAGTACTTC.

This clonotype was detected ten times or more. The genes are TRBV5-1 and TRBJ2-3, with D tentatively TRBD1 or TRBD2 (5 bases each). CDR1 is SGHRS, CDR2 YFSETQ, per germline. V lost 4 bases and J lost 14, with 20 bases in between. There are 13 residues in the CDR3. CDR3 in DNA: TGCGCCAGCAGCCAGACATTCCGGGGCGAGGGGTATTTT. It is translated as CASSQTFRGEGYF.

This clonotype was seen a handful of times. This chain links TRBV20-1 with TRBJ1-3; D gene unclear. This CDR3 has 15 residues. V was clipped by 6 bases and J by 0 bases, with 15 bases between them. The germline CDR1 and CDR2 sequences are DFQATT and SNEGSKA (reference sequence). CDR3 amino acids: CSALEYDISGNTIYF. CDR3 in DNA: TGCAGTGCCTTAGAGTACGACATCTCTGGAAACACCATATATTTT.

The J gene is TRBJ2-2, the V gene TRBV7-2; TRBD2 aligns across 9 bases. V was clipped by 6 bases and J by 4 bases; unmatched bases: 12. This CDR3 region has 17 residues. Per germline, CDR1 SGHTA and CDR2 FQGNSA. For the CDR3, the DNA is TGTGCCAGCAGGCGGGGGGGCAGGGACGCCGGCACCGGGGAGCTGTTTTTT. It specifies CASRRGGRDAGTGELFF.

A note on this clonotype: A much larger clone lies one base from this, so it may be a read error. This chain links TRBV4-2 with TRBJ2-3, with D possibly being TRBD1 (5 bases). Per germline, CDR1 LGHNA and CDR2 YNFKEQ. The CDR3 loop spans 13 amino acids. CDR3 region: CAISQEQVYTQYF. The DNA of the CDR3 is TGTGCCATCAGCCAAGAACAGGTCTATACGCAGTATTTT.

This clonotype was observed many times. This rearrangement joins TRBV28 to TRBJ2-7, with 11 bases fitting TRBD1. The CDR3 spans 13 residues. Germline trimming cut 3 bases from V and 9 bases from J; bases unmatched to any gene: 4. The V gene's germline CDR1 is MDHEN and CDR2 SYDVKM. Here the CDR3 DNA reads TGTGCCAGCAGTTTCTCGGACAGGGGGCCGCAGTACGTC. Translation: CASSFSDRGPQYV.

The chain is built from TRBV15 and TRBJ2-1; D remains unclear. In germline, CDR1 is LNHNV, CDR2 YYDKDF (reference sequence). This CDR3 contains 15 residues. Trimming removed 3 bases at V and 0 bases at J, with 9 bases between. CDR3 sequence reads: CATSSDLFSYNEQFF. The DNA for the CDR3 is TGTGCCACCAGCAGTGACTTGTTCTCCTACAATGAGCAGTTCTTC.

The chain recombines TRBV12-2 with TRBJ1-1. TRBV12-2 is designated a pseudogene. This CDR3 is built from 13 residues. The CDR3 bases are TGTGCAAGTCGCCCCACAACGAACACTGAAGCTTTCTTT. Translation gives CASRPTTNTEAFF.

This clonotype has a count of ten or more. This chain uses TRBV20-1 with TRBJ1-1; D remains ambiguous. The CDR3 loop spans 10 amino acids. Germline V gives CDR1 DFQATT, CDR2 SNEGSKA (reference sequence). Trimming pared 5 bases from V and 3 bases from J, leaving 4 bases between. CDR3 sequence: CSAGDTEAFF. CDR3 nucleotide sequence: TGCAGTGCTGGGGACACTGAAGCTTTCTTT.

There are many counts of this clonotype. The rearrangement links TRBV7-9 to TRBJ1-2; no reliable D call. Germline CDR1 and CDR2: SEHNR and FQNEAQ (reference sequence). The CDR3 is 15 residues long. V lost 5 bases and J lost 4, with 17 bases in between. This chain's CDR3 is CASSHPFGVGYGYTF. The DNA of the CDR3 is TGTGCCAGCAGCCACCCGTTTGGTGTAGGCTATGGCTACACCTTC.

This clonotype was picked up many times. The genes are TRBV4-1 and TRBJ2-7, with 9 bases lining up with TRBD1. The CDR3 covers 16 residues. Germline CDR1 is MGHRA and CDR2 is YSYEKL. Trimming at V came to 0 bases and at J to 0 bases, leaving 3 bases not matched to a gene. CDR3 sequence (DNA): TGCGCCAGCAGCCAAGACCCACAGGGGGCCTCCTACGAGCAGTACTTC. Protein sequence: CASSQDPQGASYEQYF.

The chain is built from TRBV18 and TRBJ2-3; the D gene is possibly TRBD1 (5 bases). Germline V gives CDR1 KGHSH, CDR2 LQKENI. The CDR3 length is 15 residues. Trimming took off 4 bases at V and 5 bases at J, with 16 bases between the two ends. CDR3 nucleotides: TGTGCCAGCTCACTCAACCTCCAGGGTTTAGATACGCAGTATTTT. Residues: CASSLNLQGLDTQYF.

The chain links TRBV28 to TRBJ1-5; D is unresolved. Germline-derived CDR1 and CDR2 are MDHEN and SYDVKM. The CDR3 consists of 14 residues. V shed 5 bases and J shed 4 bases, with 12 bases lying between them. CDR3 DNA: TGTGCCAGCAGTCCCAGCCCCCAGAATCAGCCCCAGCATTTT. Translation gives CASSPSPQNQPQHF.

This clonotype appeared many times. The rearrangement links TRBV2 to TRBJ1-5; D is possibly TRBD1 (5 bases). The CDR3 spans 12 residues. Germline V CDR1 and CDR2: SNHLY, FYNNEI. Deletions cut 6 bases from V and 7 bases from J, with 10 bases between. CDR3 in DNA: TGTGCCAGCAGCAGGGTCACCCAGCCCCAGCATTTT. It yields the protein CASSRVTQPQHF.